The 3 T cell receptor beta chains listed next were all sequenced from one sample in a study of T cell changes during pregnancy in multiple sclerosis. Profiled with immunoSEQ multiplex PCR; TCRdb holds only in-frame clones, not every one. The sample yields 70,000 or so clones, about 93% seen once. Specimen: CD4+ T cells from peripheral blood mononuclear cells, collected after pregnancy. The receptors were gathered from a female donor with multiple sclerosis, enrolled in a pregnancy study.

The rearrangement joins TRBV30 to TRBJ1-1; no firm D call. Germline-derived CDR1 and CDR2 are GTSNPN and SVGIG (reference sequence). The CDR3 has 12 residues. Trimming removed 8 bases at V and 7 bases at J, with 17 bases between. CDR3: CASGSRGNEAFF. DNA of the CDR3: TGTGCCAGCGGTAGTCGAGGGAATGAAGCTTTCTTT.

The chain carries TRBV5-4 and TRBJ2-7; 11 bases are shared with TRBD2. The CDR3 runs to 15 residues. From germline, CDR1 is SGHNT and CDR2 YYREEE (reference sequence). With 5 bases clipped from V and 2 bases from J, the junction kept 6 bases outside the gene matches. The chain's CDR3 is CASRAGTSGPYEQYF. The CDR3 coding sequence is TGTGCCAGCAGAGCTGGGACTAGCGGACCCTACGAGCAGTACTTC.

The chain recombines TRBV7-8 with TRBJ2-7, with 9 bases fitting TRBD1. The CDR3 consists of 14 residues. Germline V gene sequence: CDR1 SGHVS, CDR2 FQNEAQ. Trimming cost V 4 bases and J 6 bases; bases outside gene matches: 7. CDR3 region: CASSYRDRASEQYF. CDR3 nucleotide sequence: TGTGCCAGCAGCTACCGGGACAGGGCAAGCGAGCAGTACTTC.